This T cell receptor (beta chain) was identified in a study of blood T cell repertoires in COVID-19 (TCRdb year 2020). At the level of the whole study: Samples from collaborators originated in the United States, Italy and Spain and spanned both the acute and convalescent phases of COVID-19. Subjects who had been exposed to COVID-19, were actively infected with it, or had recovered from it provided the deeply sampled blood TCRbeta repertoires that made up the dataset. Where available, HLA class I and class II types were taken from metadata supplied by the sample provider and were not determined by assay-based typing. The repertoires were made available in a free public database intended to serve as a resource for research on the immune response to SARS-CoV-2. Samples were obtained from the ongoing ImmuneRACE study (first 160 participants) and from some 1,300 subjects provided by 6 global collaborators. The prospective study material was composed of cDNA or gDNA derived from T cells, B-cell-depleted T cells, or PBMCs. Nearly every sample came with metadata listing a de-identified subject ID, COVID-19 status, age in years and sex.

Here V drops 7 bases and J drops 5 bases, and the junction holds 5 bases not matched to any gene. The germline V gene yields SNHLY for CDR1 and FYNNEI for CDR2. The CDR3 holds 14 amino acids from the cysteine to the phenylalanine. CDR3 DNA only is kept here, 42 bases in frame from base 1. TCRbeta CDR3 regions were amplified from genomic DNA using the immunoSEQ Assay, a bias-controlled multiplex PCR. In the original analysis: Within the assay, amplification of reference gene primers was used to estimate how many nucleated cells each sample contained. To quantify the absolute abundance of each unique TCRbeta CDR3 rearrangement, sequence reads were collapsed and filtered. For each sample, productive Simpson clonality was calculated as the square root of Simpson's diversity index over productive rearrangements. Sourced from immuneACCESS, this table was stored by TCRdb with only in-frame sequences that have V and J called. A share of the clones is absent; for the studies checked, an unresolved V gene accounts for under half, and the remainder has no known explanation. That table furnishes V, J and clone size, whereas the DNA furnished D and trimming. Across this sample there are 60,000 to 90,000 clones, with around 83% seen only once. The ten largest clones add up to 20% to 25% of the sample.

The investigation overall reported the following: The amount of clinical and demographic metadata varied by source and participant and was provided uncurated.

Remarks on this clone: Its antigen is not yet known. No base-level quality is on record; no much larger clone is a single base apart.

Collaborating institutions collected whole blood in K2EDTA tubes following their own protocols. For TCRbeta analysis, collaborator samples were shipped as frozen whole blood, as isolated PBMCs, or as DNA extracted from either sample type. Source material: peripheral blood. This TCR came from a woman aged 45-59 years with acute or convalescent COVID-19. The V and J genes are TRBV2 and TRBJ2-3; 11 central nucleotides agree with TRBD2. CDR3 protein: CASIRLAGQDTQYF. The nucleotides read TGTGCCAGCATTAGACTAGCGGGGCAAGATACGCAGTATTTT.